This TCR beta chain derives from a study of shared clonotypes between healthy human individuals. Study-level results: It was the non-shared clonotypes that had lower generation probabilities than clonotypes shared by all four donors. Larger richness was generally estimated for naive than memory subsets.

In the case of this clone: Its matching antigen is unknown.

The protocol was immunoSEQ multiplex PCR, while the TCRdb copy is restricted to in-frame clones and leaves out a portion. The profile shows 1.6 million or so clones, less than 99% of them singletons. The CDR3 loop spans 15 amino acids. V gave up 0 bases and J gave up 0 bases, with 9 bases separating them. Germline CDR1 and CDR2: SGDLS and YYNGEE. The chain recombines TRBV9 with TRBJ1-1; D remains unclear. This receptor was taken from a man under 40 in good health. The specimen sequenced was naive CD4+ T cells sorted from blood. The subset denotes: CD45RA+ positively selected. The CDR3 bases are TGTGCCAGCAGCGTAGATGGGCCCATGAACACTGAAGCTTTCTTT. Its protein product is CASSVDGPMNTEAFF.